This entry describes one T cell receptor beta chain. Produced via immunoSEQ multiplex PCR; TCRdb's table is partial and in-frame only. Of under 350,000 clones listed, approximately 90% are singletons. This specimen comes from a study of blood T cell repertoires in COVID-19. Recovered status in Cohort 3 required two negative PCRs, clearance, or symptom resolution. V gave up 4 bases and J gave up 0 bases; unmatched junction bases: 2. CDR1 and CDR2 (germline): MGHDK, SYGVNS. The CDR3 extends over 15 amino acids. Sequencing was done on a sample of PBMCs or T cells enriched from blood (not recorded which). J is TRBJ2-2 and V is TRBV25-1, with 7 bases matching TRBD2. The TCR comes from a young man who had recovered from COVID-19. CDR3: CASSALAANTGELFF. CDR3 nucleotides: TGTGCCAGCAGTGCCCTAGCGGCGAACACCGGGGAGCTGTTTTTT.